This T cell receptor (beta chain) came from a study of cytotoxic CD8 clonotypes in ibrutinib-treated CLL. The overall study: Sequenced samples delivered averages of roughly 250,000 productive templates and more than 75,000 productive rearrangements.

Study-wide points: In comparison with age-matched healthy donors, baseline clonality was higher and tracked circulating CD8+ T-cell counts.

Per germline, CDR1 LNHDA and CDR2 SQIVND (reference sequence). The CDR3 sequence is 13 residues long. V was pared by 9 bases and J by 3 bases, with 5 bases of the junction left unmatched. Profiled with immunoSEQ multiplex PCR; TCRdb holds only in-frame clones, not every one. This table holds some 140,000 clones, about 91% found once. Comments on this clone: Its antigen remains unidentified.

V usage is TRBV19 and J usage is TRBJ2-4; 7 bases agree with TRBD2. The TCR originated in a human donor with chronic lymphocytic leukemia. The starting material was PBMCs, obtained after 12 months of ibrutinib treatment. Here the CDR3 reads CASEPSGKNIQYF. The CDR3 DNA is TGTGCCAGCGAACCTAGCGGCAAAAACATTCAGTACTTC.